Listed here are 18 T cell receptor beta chains from one sample, sequenced in a study of T cell responses to AZD1222 COVID-19 vaccine. Produced via immunoSEQ multiplex PCR; TCRdb's table is partial and in-frame only. The sample yields 150,000 or so clones, 85% to 90% seen once. The specimen was peripheral blood, collected on day 0 of AZD1222 vaccination. The source is an adult in good health.

The genes are TRBV6-5 and TRBJ1-2; D is undetermined. From germline, CDR1 is MNHEY and CDR2 SVGAGI. The CDR3 covers 14 residues. V gave up 2 bases and J gave up 9 bases, with 16 bases separating them. CDR3 DNA sequence: TGTGCCAGCAGTTACCTAGACAACCCGGGGAGCTACACCTTC. Translating gives CASSYLDNPGSYTF.

The rearrangement uses TRBV14 and TRBJ1-2, with TRBD1 matching 7 bases. The trim removed 3 bases at V and 8 bases at J, leaving 15 bases unmatched. CDR1 is SGHDN and CDR2 is FVKESK in the germline V gene. This CDR3 region has 16 residues. DNA of the CDR3: TGTGCCAGCAGCCACCGAGGGGGCAGGGGCGCAGGGGGCTACACCTTC. Translated, it gives CASSHRGGRGAGGYTF.

The chain uses TRBV28 and TRBJ2-7; 10 bases are a match to TRBD2. This CDR3 region has 12 residues. V was pared by 2 bases and J by 12 bases, with 4 bases of the junction left unmatched. CDR1 and CDR2 (germline): MDHEN, SYDVKM. The DNA of the CDR3 is TGTGCCAGCAGTTTAACGGCTAGCGGGGGGTACTTC. It codes for CASSLTASGGYF.

The rearrangement uses TRBV4-1 and TRBJ2-7; possible D gene TRBD2, 6 bases. The V gene lost 7 bases and the J gene lost 2 bases, with 9 bases spanning the gap. From germline, CDR1 is MGHRA and CDR2 YSYEKL. The CDR3 covers 12 residues. The CDR3 sequence is CASTGTPYEQYF. The CDR3 DNA reads TGCGCCAGCACCGGGACTCCCTACGAGCAGTACTTC.

V and J are TRBV20-1 and TRBJ2-1; unclear D gene. The CDR3 length is 14 residues. Trimming cost V 6 bases and J 0 bases, with 12 bases left between them. CDR1 and CDR2 from the germline V gene are DFQATT and SNEGSKA (reference sequence). The CDR3 region is CSASGWFSYNEQFF. The CDR3 nucleotides are TGCAGTGCGAGTGGGTGGTTCTCCTACAATGAGCAGTTCTTC.

This clone has just one count. The chain carries TRBV6-6 and TRBJ1-2, with D possibly TRBD1 on 5 matching bases. Per the germline V gene, CDR1 is MNHNY and CDR2 is SVGAGI (reference sequence). The CDR3 runs 14 residues. V was shortened by 1 base and J by 3 bases, with 9 bases between the two germline ends. The CDR3: CASSYLDSYYGYTF. CDR3 DNA: TGTGCCAGCAGTTACTTAGACAGTTACTATGGCTACACCTTC.

This clone has just one count. The chain recombines TRBV6-5 with TRBJ1-2; D gene unclear. Trimming shortened V by 5 bases and J by 5 bases, and 12 bases separated the two germline ends. In germline, CDR1 is MNHEY, CDR2 SVGAGI. The CDR3 spans 13 residues. CDR3 sequence reads: CASSKAGPYGYTF. The DNA for the CDR3 is TGTGCCAGCAGTAAGGCGGGCCCATATGGCTACACCTTC.

The chain carries TRBV25-1 and TRBJ1-6; perhaps TRBD1 as D (6 bases). The germline V gene encodes CDR1 MGHDK and CDR2 SYGVNS. CDR3 length equals 17 residues. Trimming took 0 bases from V and 7 from J, leaving 16 bases between them. CDR3 region: CASSEYYPSGENSPLHF. In DNA, the CDR3 is TGTGCCAGCAGTGAATATTACCCGTCAGGGGAAAATTCACCCCTCCACTTT.

The genes are TRBV29-1 and TRBJ2-1, with 11 bases matching TRBD2. Unmatched junction bases numbered 6, after V lost 3 bases and J lost 8 bases. CDR1 is SQVTM and CDR2 is ANQGSEA in the germline V gene. CDR3 size: 14 residues. The chain's CDR3 is CSVEGSGGAHEQFF. CDR3 nucleotide sequence: TGCAGCGTTGAGGGTAGCGGGGGGGCCCATGAGCAGTTCTTC.

The genes are TRBV7-2 and TRBJ2-7; tentatively, D is TRBD1 or TRBD2 (7 bases each). The germline V and J ends were trimmed by 6 bases and 3 bases, with 18 bases remaining between them. Germline assignment: CDR1 SGHTA and CDR2 FQGNSA. The CDR3 sequence is 15 residues long. CDR3 sequence reads: CASSQNRGGGYEQYF. CDR3 in DNA: TGTGCCAGCAGTCAAAACAGGGGAGGGGGCTACGAGCAGTACTTC.

The chain employs TRBV6-5 and TRBJ2-7; D is ambiguous. Germline CDR1 is MNHEY and CDR2 is SVGAGI. The CDR3 spans 12 residues. Between the trimmed V and J ends, which lost 6 bases and 3 bases, there was a span of 9 bases. The CDR3 nucleotides read TGTGCCAGCAGGAGCATCGTCTACGAGCAGTACTTC. The encoded protein is CASRSIVYEQYF.

V gene TRBV15 combines with J gene TRBJ1-6; unclear D gene. CDR1 is LNHNV and CDR2 is YYDKDF in the germline V gene (reference sequence). The length of the CDR3 is 12 residues. Trimming stripped 4 bases from V and 7 bases from J, with 5 bases between. This CDR3 is CATSKKNSPLHF. The DNA of the CDR3 is TGTGCCACCAGCAAAAAGAATTCACCCCTCCACTTT.

This rearrangement joins TRBV6-5 to TRBJ1-4; D is unclear. V lost 8 bases, J lost 4 bases, and 11 bases lay in between. This CDR3 spans 13 amino acids. CDR1 MNHEY and CDR2 SVGAGI come from the germline V gene. In DNA, the CDR3 is TGTGCCAGCGGACTTCTAAATAATGAAAAACTGTTTTTT. It yields the protein CASGLLNNEKLFF.

This chain links TRBV6-4 with TRBJ2-2, with 8 bases matching TRBD1. The trim removed 5 bases at V and 3 bases at J, leaving 11 bases unmatched. The CDR3 extends over 17 amino acids. Germline CDR1 reads MRHNA; CDR2 reads SNTAGT. The CDR3 region is CASSRTPGGADTGELFF. In DNA, the CDR3 is TGTGCCAGCAGTCGCACTCCAGGGGGCGCAGACACCGGGGAGCTGTTTTTT.

V and J are TRBV4-3 and TRBJ2-7; maybe TRBD1 (6 bases). V lost 1 base, J lost 2 bases, and 9 bases lay in between. Per the germline V gene, CDR1 is LGHNA and CDR2 is YSLEER. This CDR3 spans 14 amino acids. The CDR3 DNA is TGCGCCAGCAGCCAAGTGTCAGGGGCCTACGAGCAGTACTTC. Protein product: CASSQVSGAYEQYF.

The rearrangement joins TRBV5-4 to TRBJ1-1; D call uncertain. This CDR3 is 12 amino acids long. Germline V gene data show CDR1 as SGHNT and CDR2 as YYREEE (reference sequence). V lost 1 base, J lost 3 bases, and 4 bases lay in between. In DNA form, the CDR3 reads TGTGCCAGCAGCTTGCGTGACACTGAAGCTTTCTTT. This encodes CASSLRDTEAFF.

The J gene is TRBJ1-2, the V gene TRBV28; the match to TRBD1 covers 8 bases. Germline loops: CDR1 MDHEN, CDR2 SYDVKM. There are 14 residues in the CDR3. The V gene end was trimmed by 3 bases and the J gene end by 6 bases; junction bases not matched to a gene: 6. CDR3 sequence (DNA): TGTGCCAGCAGTTTCCCAGGGGGCGGGCATGGCTACACCTTC. Its translation is CASSFPGGGHGYTF.

Comments on this clone: Relative to the germline gene, one junction end is altered; a read error may explain this. The chain recombines TRBV6-2 or TRBV6-3 with TRBJ2-1, with TRBD2 as a possible D gene (5 bases). Germline V gene sequence: CDR1 MNHEY, CDR2 SVGEGT. The CDR3 loop spans 14 amino acids. The CDR3 DNA reads TGTGCCAGCAGTCACTCCTCGGGGTACAATGAGCAGTTCTTC. Protein product: CASSHSSGYNEQFF.